The rows below give T cell receptor beta chains drawn from one sample of a study of T cell changes during pregnancy in multiple sclerosis. Assay: immunoSEQ multiplex PCR; the TCRdb copy retains only in-frame clones and omits some. Of about 39,000 clones in the sample, roughly 93% are singletons; the top ten hold approximately 0.36%. Sequencing was performed on CD4+ T cells from peripheral blood mononuclear cells, taken after pregnancy. These receptors were collected from a female donor with multiple sclerosis, enrolled in a pregnancy study. Each CDR3 is given with its conserved first and last residue. Fields, in order: CDR3 protein, V gene, J gene.

CASRPNWDRGRGGYTF	TRBV4-1	TRBJ1-2
CASSLGQGASGYTF	TRBV5-6	TRBJ1-2
CASSPRLEDANYGYTF	TRBV5-6	TRBJ1-2
CASSFGQGRGGEQFF	TRBV27	TRBJ2-1
CASSHRGGSNTGELFF	TRBV5-4	TRBJ2-2
CASSLDRVYEQYF	TRBV7-8	TRBJ2-7
CASSSRQRGATDTQYF	TRBV6-5	TRBJ2-3
CASRITGLTNYGYTF	TRBV6-6	TRBJ1-2
CASSQFQAIDSGNTIYF	TRBV14	TRBJ1-3
CASSAGTKNTGELFF	TRBV2	TRBJ2-2
CASSLGVVRGPAVF	TRBV5-1	TRBJ2-1
CASSYVEGETQYF	TRBV6-5	TRBJ2-5
CASSQDLGQGSTEAFF	TRBV14	TRBJ1-1
CASDRGVVAGELFF	TRBV7-9	TRBJ2-2
CASSLVHDREAFF	TRBV7-9	TRBJ1-1
CASSYPGTMYF	TRBV6-6	TRBJ2-4
CASSLGLAELFF	TRBV7-2	TRBJ2-2
CATSTRGATNEKLFF	TRBV15	TRBJ1-4
CASSGRDRGLQETQYF	TRBV9	TRBJ2-5
CASSYSRGAENSPLYF	TRBV6-5	TRBJ1-6
CASSLVGTGSSTMNTEAFF	TRBV7-3	TRBJ1-1
CASSWGGQGVYEQFF	TRBV5-1	TRBJ2-1
CASSLVWRGGAGELFF	TRBV7-2	TRBJ2-2
CASSPSYEQYF	TRBV7-8	TRBJ2-7
CASSYSIAGTTEAFF	TRBV6-5	TRBJ1-1
CASNGMVGDQPQHF	TRBV2	TRBJ1-5
CASSSSYEQYF	TRBV5-1	TRBJ2-7
CASSSGVGDTQYF	TRBV13	TRBJ2-3
CASSWERAGESYEQYF	TRBV7-6	TRBJ2-7
CATSHSPGGIMNTEAFF	TRBV5-1	TRBJ1-1
CASSLAGRGAGELFF	TRBV7-3	TRBJ2-2
CASTLGTGNTGELFF	TRBV11-2	TRBJ2-2
CASSAGSSGKYGYTF	TRBV6-1	TRBJ1-2
CASSPDGTGLNTEAFF	TRBV18	TRBJ1-1
CASSAGLLNTEAFF	TRBV18	TRBJ1-1
CASSLEGANTEAFF	TRBV11-2	TRBJ1-1
CASSSRVTDTQYF	TRBV5-4	TRBJ2-3
CASSKTTDTQYF	TRBV5-1	TRBJ2-3